Below, one T cell receptor beta chain is given with its context. The data derive from a study of blood T cell repertoires in COVID-19. Whole-study context: The cDNA or gDNA used as material had been derived from T cells, B-cell-depleted T cells, or PBMCs.

Living in about two dozen US areas, the participants were between about 18 and 90 years of age. In the authors' workflow: Counts of nucleated cells, estimated from reference gene primer amplification, were obtained. Sequencing was performed with immunoSEQ multiplex PCR; in TCRdb, only in-frame clones are kept and a portion is missing. That table furnishes V, J and clone size, whereas the DNA furnished D and trimming. The sample includes around 340,000 clones, 88% of them seen just once. The CDR3 sequence is 18 residues long. Germline CDR1 reads MNHNS; CDR2 reads SASEGT. After removal of 2 bases from V and 6 bases from J, the junction contained 13 bases not matched to a gene.

The sequencing sample was made of PBMCs or T cells enriched from blood (not recorded which). This TCR was sampled from a woman in her twenties or thirties who had been exposed to COVID-19. V and J are TRBV6-1 and TRBJ2-3; 11 bases are shared with TRBD2. The CDR3 nucleotides are TGTGCCAGCAGTGAACCCCCTCCGACTAGCGGGGTAAGGGATACGCAGTATTTT. This sequence encodes CASSEPPPTSGVRDTQYF.